The sequence of this T cell receptor beta chain was determined in a study of CD8+CD57+ T cells in acquired aplastic anemia. Study as a whole: An average of roughly 2.9 ug of DNA was obtained from sorted CD4+ and CD8+ cells.

CDR1 and CDR2 from the germline V gene are KGHDR and SFDVKD. Trimming removed 0 bases from V and 1 base from J, with 5 bases in between. The CDR3 has 14 amino acids. Investigators profiled TCR beta VDJ and CDR3 from genomic DNA template. TCRdb reanalysed the reads using MiXCR and keeps one entry per CDR3 protein. The sample has 65,000 or so distinct CDR3 sequences, 50% to 70% seen once; the top ten hold 2% to 2.5%. This chain uses TRBV24-1 with TRBJ1-1; D is unclear. The sequence derives from a human donor in good health, serving as a control. Sample: sorted CD4+, CD8+, or CD8+CD57+ T cells (not recorded which) from PBMCs. CDR3 DNA: TGTGCCACCAGTGATTTGGAATCGAACACTGAAGCTTTCTTT. As protein: CATSDLESNTEAFF.